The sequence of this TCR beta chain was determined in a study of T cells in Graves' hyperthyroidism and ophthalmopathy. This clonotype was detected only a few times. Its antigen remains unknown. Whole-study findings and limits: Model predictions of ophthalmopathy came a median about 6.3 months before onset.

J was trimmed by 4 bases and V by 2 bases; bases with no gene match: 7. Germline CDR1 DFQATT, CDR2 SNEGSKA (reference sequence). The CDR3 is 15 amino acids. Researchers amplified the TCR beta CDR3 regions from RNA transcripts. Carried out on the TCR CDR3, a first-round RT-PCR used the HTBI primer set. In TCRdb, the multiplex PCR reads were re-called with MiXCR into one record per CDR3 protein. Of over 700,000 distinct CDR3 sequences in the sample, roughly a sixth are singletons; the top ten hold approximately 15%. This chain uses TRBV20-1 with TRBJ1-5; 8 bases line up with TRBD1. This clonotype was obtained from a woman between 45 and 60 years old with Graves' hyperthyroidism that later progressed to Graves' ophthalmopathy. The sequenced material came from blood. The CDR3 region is CSARSTGAVNQPQHF. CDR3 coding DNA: TGCAGTGCTAGATCGACAGGGGCGGTGAATCAGCCCCAGCATTTT.